Listed here is a single TCR beta chain. This receptor's antigen is unknown. It has no much larger one-base neighbor in the sample; base qualities were not kept. The entry originates in a study of shared clonotypes between healthy human individuals (dated by TCRdb to 2018 to 2021). As for the study more broadly: A couple of women and a few men aged 18 to 49 years were included in the cohort. Per donor, leukapheresis produced somewhere between about 0.94 and 10 billion PBMCs. For each donor, CD4 naive and CD4 memory were each given three plates, CD8 naive was given two plates, and CD8 memory was given one plate. To estimate repertoire size and how much clonotype sharing occurs between individuals, the study deeply sequenced the blood TCR repertoires of several healthy adults. Different laboratories and diverse techniques were used to prepare libraries and sequence TCR repertoires, to increase sequencing depth and limit assay-specific biases. Broader findings and caveats from the paper: Naive subsets generally had larger estimated clonotype richness than memory subsets did. Based on pairwise subsampling, the degree of clonotype sharing among donors was expected to be affected by sequencing depth. Sampling was limited to blood, and TCR repertoires in tissue likely differ from TCR repertoires in blood. Approximately 5% of naive CD4, 3.5% of naive CD8, approximately 2.2% of memory CD4, and around 0.42% of memory CD8 clonotypes were shared across a few donors. Even with the large sequencing depth, rarefaction of the sorted-subset datasets indicated that sequencing was incomplete. Compared with non-shared clonotypes, the clonotypes found in all four sorted-subset donors had higher generation probabilities. Because the study included only a small number of donors, the genetic and exposure-history diversity represented was limited.

Sequences SGDLS (CDR1) and YYNGEE (CDR2) are obtained from the germline V gene. Germline trimming amounts to 0 bases on V and 2 bases on J, with 6 as the count of junction bases outside the gene matches. The CDR3 measures 16 amino acids from cysteine to phenylalanine. This entry keeps only the CDR3 DNA: 48 bases, framed from base 1. Using the deep immunoSEQ assay, TCR CDR3 regions were amplified from genomic DNA by multiplex PCR. Extracted genomic DNA from each cell subset was spread evenly across all wells of several immunoSEQ 96-well plates, with each plate serving as a replicate. For sorted subsets, around 200 ng genomic DNA, equal to 25,000 to 35,000 T cell genomes, was loaded into each replicate PCR. Purified libraries were measured with a Qubit 3.0 fluorometer, size-checked on a Bioanalyzer 2100, and measured again with the KAPA Library Quantification kit. Every immunoSEQ 96-well plate was sequenced on a separate single-read 150-cycle Illumina NextSeq 550 flow cell. Regarding the original processing steps: Because the immunoSEQ output held only junctional sequences and lacked quality scores, the filtering could not match the filtering applied to full-length reads. To assign V/J genes and CDR3, sequences were annotated against IMGT germline references using PyIR, a Python wrapper for IgBLAST v1.9. Any read was removed if the V/J assignment was weak (E-value above 1e-6), the CDR3 was missing, or the read contained stop codons, out-of-frame junctions, or ambiguous translated residues. A V3J clonotype was defined by an identical inferred V gene, J gene, and CDR3 amino acid sequence. To compute the percentage overlap between repertoires, the number of shared unique clonotypes was divided by the size of the smaller repertoire. Richness of each repertoire was evaluated using RTK rarefaction, the Chao1 estimator, and Recon v2.1 estimates of unobserved clonotypes. Generation probabilities for all TCRbeta clonotypes obtained by the gDNA method from a handful of donors were computed using OLGA. TCRdb stores this immuneACCESS table with in-frame sequences only. Part of the clones is absent; in the studies checked, under half of the shortfall reflects unresolved V genes, and no reason is known for the rest. From that table come the V and J calls and clone size; the DNA was used to work out D and trimming. The sample includes approximately 600,000 clones, with approximately 96% observed a single time. In total, the top ten clones hold about 0.11% of the sample.

For the CD8 naive samples, CD45RO-negative cells were positively selected for CCR7, yielding a CD45RA+CCR7+ population from which TemRA cells were excluded. The donors were healthy, HIV-negative adults who had no recently reported acute infections or vaccinations. Only Caucasian adults living in Nashville, Tennessee, USA were represented among the donors. Blood was collected by leukapheresis, and PBMCs were isolated by Ficoll-Histopaque density gradient centrifugation and then cryopreserved in liquid nitrogen vapor phase. Analytical flow cytometry was used to check the purity and quantity of every magnetically sorted T cell population. From each sorted fraction, genomic DNA was isolated and quantified by UV absorbance on a Nanodrop 2000c.

The sequence came from a woman in her twenties or thirties in good health. The V and J genes are TRBV9 and TRBJ2-7; TRBD1 matches 9 bases in the middle. The sequenced sample consisted of naive CD8+ T cells sorted from blood. What this sample's cell subset or site label stands for: CD45RA+CCR7+. The sequenced DNA: TGTGCCAGCAGCGTAGCAGGGACAGGGAACACCTACGAGCAGTACTTC. Protein translation: CASSVAGTGNTYEQYF. The CDR3 plus the reference TRBV9 and TRBJ2-7 genes for the other parts give the full variable domain: DSGVTQTPKHLITATGQRVTLRCSPRSGDLSVYWYQQSLDQGLQFLIQYYNGEERAKGNILERFSAQQFPDLHSELNLSSLELGDSALYFCASSVAGTGNTYEQYFGPGTRLTVT.